These T cell receptor beta chains were read from a single sample in a study of blood T cells in healthy people across ages. TCRdb itself ran the 5' RACE reads through MiXCR, one entry per CDR3 protein. The table includes 850,000 to 1,300,000 distinct CDR3 sequences, 40% to 55% detected once. Sequencing used blood. The receptors shown here come from a woman aged 55-69 years in good health. The CDR3 runs from the conserved cysteine through the conserved F or W. Each record gives: J gene, D gene, clone size, V gene, CDR3 length, CDR3 DNA, CDR3 protein. A D gene is named only where the DNA matches it firmly. Expanded clones get a size class; other rows say once, few or many, or leave the size out.

j_call: TRBJ2-7; d_call: TRBD2; clone_size: .; v_call: TRBV28; cdr3_length: 15; cdr3_nt: TGTGCCAGCAGTTTTCTGACTAGCGGGAATAACGAGCAGTACTTC; cdr3_aa: CASSFLTSGNNEQYF
j_call: TRBJ2-1; d_call: .; clone_size: .; v_call: TRBV11-3; cdr3_length: 13; cdr3_nt: TGTGCCAGCAGCAGCGCCAGGTCCACTGAGCAGTTCTTC; cdr3_aa: CASSSARSTEQFF
j_call: TRBJ2-7; d_call: TRBD2; clone_size: .; v_call: TRBV20-1; cdr3_length: 20; cdr3_nt: TGCAGTGCCAGCCCCTCTAGCGGGAGGGCCGCTCACTCGGCTTCCTACGAGCAGTACTTC; cdr3_aa: CSASPSSGRAAHSASYEQYF
j_call: TRBJ2-3; d_call: .; clone_size: .; v_call: TRBV29-1; cdr3_length: 16; cdr3_nt: TGCAGCGTTCCCCGGGGAGTCAGGGCTAGCACAGATACGCAGTATTTT; cdr3_aa: CSVPRGVRASTDTQYF
j_call: TRBJ1-4; d_call: .; clone_size: .; v_call: TRBV9; cdr3_length: 15; cdr3_nt: TGTGCCAGCAGCGTAAGGGGGAATCTAGGTGAAAAACTGTTTTTT; cdr3_aa: CASSVRGNLGEKLFF
j_call: TRBJ2-2; d_call: TRBD2; clone_size: .; v_call: TRBV5-1; cdr3_length: 19; cdr3_nt: TGCGCCAGCAGCTTGAGCGGTACTAGCGGGAGTTCGTACACCGGGGAGCTGTTTTTT; cdr3_aa: CASSLSGTSGSSYTGELFF
j_call: TRBJ1-1; d_call: .; clone_size: .; v_call: TRBV7-9; cdr3_length: 13; cdr3_nt: TGTGCCAGCAGCGTGGCAGGGAGCACTGAAGCTTTCTTT; cdr3_aa: CASSVAGSTEAFF
j_call: TRBJ2-3; d_call: .; clone_size: .; v_call: TRBV27; cdr3_length: 14; cdr3_nt: TGTGCCAGCAGTCCGGTGGTAAGCACAGAGACGCAGTATTTT; cdr3_aa: CASSPVVSTETQYF
j_call: TRBJ1-2; d_call: .; clone_size: .; v_call: TRBV4-2; cdr3_length: 12; cdr3_nt: TGTGCCAGCAGCCACGGGACCACTCGCTACACCTTC; cdr3_aa: CASSHGTTRYTF
j_call: TRBJ2-7; d_call: TRBD2; clone_size: .; v_call: TRBV3-1; cdr3_length: 17; cdr3_nt: TGTGCCAGCAGCCAAGATAGGGTAGCGGGTCACCGCGGCGAGCAGTACTTC; cdr3_aa: CASSQDRVAGHRGEQYF
j_call: TRBJ1-5; d_call: .; clone_size: few; v_call: TRBV20-1; cdr3_length: 12; cdr3_nt: TGCAGTGCTAGAGATAATAGTCAGCCCCAGCATTTT; cdr3_aa: CSARDNSQPQHF
j_call: TRBJ2-2; d_call: TRBD1; clone_size: .; v_call: TRBV19; cdr3_length: 18; cdr3_nt: TGTGCCATCCCCATCCGGGACAGGAAAGGGGATGAGACCGGGGAGCTGTTTTTT; cdr3_aa: CAIPIRDRKGDETGELFF
j_call: TRBJ2-1; d_call: TRBD2; clone_size: .; v_call: TRBV7-2; cdr3_length: 15; cdr3_nt: TGTGCCAGCAGCTTCTTGCCGGGACTAGGGAATGAGCAGTTCTTC; cdr3_aa: CASSFLPGLGNEQFF
j_call: TRBJ2-3; d_call: .; clone_size: few; v_call: TRBV20-1; cdr3_length: 15; cdr3_nt: TGCAGTGCTAGAGATGGAAGCTCCCTCACAGATACGCAGTATTTT; cdr3_aa: CSARDGSSLTDTQYF
j_call: TRBJ2-3; d_call: .; clone_size: .; v_call: TRBV7-9; cdr3_length: 12; cdr3_nt: TGTGCCAGCAGCTTAGAAGGGTATACGCAGTATTTT; cdr3_aa: CASSLEGYTQYF